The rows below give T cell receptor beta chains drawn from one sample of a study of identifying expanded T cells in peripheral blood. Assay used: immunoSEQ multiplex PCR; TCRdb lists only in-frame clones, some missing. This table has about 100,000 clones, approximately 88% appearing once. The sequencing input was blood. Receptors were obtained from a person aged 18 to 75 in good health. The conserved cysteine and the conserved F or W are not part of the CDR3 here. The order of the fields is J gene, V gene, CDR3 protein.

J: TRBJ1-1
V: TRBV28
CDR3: ASSPLTDNTEAF

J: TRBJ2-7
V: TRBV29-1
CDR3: SVGLSGPYEQY

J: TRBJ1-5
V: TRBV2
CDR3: ASSAGWGGADQPQH

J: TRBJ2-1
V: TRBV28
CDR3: ASRDGTGGFNEQF

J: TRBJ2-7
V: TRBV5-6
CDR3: ASSQGTPYEQY

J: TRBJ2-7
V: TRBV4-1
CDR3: ASSPALGSWYEQY

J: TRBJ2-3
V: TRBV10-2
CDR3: ASMIRGAQDTQY

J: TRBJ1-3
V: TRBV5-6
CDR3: ASRRGNTIY

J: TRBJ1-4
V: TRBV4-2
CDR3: ASSQERGFNEKLF

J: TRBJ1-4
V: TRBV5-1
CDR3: ASSSRPGNEKLF

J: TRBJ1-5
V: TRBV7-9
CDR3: ASSSALGPQH

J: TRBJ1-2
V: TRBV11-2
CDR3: ASSSRTENYGYT

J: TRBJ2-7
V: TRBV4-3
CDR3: ASSVGKRGLYEQY

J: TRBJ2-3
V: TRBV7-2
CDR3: ASSFAGEQY

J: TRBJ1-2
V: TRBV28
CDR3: ASRSTGGSLYGYT

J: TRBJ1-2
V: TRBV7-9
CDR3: ASSLDRDYGYT

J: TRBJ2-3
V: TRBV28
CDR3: ASTTSGKWRDTQY

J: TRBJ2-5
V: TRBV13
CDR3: ASSLNGATGTQY

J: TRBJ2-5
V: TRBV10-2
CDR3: ASWPGGLSETQY

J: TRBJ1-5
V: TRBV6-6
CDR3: ASRSGNQPQH

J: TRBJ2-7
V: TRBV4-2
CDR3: ASSQDAGQGSVEQY

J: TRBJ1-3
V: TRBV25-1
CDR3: ASSEGGNTIY

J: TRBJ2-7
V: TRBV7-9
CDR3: ASSFDGRPGEQY

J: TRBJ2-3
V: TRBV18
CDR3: ASSPGYGEPPTDTQY

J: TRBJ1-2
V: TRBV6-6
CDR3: ASSYSTHWGYT

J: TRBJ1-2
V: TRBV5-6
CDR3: ASSEIDRAYGYT

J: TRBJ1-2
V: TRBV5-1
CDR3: ASSFLGGPYGYT

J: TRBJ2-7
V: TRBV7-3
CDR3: ASSSRDSYEQY

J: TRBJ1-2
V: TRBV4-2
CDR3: ASSHTGTGSSGYT

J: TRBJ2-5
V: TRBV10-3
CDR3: AISALAGVEETQY

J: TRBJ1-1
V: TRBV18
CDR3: ASSPGVGTEAF

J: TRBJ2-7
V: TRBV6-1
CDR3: ASTVGLAAYEQY

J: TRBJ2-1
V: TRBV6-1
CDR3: ASSRGGSYNEQF

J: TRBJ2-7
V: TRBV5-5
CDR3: ASSSRDRGHEQY

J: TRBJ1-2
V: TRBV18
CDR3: ASSPLSGGASGYT

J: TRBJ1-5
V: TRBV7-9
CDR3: ASSLGGQPQH

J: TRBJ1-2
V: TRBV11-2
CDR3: ASSLVLGGSYGYT

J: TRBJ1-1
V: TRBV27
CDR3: ASSWGVNTEAF

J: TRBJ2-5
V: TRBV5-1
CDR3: ASSLEQGGGLETQY

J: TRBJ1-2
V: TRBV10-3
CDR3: AISSVGTIYGYT

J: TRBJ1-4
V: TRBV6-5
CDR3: ASSSAGTGHEKLF

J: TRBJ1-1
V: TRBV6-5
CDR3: ASSPAVSAEAF

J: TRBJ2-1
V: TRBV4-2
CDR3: ASSHEGGNEQF

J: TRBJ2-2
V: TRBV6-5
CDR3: ASSFRAANTGELF

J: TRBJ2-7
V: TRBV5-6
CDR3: ASSLFWDEQY

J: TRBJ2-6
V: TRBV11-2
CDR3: ASSSFPRGFSGANVLT

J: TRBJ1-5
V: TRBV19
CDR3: ASSIRFRGGGQPQH

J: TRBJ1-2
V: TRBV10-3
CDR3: AISPDPQGLYGYT

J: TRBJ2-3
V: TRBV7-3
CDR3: ASSVRLAGSGDTQY

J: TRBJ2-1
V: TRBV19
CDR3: ASSTTSGDVNEQF

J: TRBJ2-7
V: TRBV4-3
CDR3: ASSQDWAGSYEQY

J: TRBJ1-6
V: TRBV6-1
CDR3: ASSDRGYNSPLH

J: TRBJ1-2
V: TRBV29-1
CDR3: SVDNYGYT

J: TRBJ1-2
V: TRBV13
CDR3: ASSLGGLRGYT

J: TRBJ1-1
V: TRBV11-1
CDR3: ASTFGRGPSEAF